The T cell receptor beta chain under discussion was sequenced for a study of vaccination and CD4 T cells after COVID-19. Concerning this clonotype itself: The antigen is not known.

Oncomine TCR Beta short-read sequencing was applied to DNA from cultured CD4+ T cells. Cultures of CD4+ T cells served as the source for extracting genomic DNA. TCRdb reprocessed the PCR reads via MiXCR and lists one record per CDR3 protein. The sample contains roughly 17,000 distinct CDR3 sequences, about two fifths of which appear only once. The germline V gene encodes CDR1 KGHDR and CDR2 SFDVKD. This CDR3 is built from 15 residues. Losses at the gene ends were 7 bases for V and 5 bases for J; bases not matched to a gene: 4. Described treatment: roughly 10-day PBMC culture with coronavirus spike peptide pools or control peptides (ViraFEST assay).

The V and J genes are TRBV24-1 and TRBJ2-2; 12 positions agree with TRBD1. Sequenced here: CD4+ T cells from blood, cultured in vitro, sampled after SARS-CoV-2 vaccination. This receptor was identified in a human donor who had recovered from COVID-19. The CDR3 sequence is CATSPGQGATGELFF. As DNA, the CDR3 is TGTGCCACCAGCCCGGGACAGGGGGCTACCGGGGAGCTGTTTTTT.